This T cell receptor (beta chain) was sequenced during a study of shared clonotypes between healthy human individuals. Study context: Three plates each covered CD4 naive and memory; CD8 naive two, CD8 memory one. Whole-study findings and limits: Naive CD4 clonotypes were shared across several donors at roughly 5.5%. The four-donor shared clonotypes exceeded non-shared clonotypes in generation probability, with non-shared ones scoring lower.

The germline CDR1 and CDR2 sequences are MDHEN and SYDVKM. V lost 3 bases and J 5 bases, leaving 11 bases between the germline ends. The CDR3 length is 13 residues. A remark on this clone: The antigen is undetermined.

Repertoires were generated with immunoSEQ multiplex PCR, while TCRdb's copy carries only in-frame clones and drops some. The table includes about 600,000 clones, around 97% detected once. Material for sequencing was naive CD4+ T cells sorted from blood. Subset specified: CD45RA+ positively selected. This chain links TRBV28 with TRBJ2-7, with a weak D call TRBD2 (6 bases). This clonotype was obtained from a woman aged 25 to 39 in good health. The CDR3 bases are TGTGCCAGCAGTTTGAGACTAGGGGACGAGCAGTACTTC. Its translation is CASSLRLGDEQYF.